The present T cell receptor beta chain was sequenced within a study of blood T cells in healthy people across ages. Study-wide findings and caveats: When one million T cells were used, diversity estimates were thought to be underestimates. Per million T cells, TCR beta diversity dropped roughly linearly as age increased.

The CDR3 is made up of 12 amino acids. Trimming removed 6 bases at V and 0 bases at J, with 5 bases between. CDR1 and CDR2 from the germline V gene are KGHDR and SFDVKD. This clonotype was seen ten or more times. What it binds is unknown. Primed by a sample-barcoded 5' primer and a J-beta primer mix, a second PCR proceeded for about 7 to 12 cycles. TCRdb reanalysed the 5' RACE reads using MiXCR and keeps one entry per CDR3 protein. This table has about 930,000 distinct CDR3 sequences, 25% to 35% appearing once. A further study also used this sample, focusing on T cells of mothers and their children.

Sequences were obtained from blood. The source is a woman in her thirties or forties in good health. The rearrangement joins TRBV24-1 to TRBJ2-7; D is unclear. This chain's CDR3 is CATSPDSYEQYF. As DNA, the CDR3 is TGTGCCACCAGTCCAGACTCCTACGAGCAGTACTTC.